The 9 T cell receptor beta chains below all came from one sample that was sequenced in a study of T cells after yellow fever vaccination. TCRdb reprocessed the 5' RACE reads via MiXCR and lists one record per CDR3 protein. The sample gives roughly 400,000 distinct CDR3 sequences, 18% of which show up once; roughly a sixth is in the top ten. This specimen consisted of PBMCs, obtained before the yellow fever booster vaccination. The origin of the receptors is a man aged 18 to 30 who received the YFV17D yellow fever vaccine.

V and J are TRBV18 and TRBJ2-2, with unresolved D. The CDR3 runs to 15 residues. Germline V CDR1 and CDR2: KGHSH, LQKENI. Deletions cut 2 bases from V and 5 bases from J, with 12 bases between. The CDR3 nucleotides are TGTGCCAGCTCACCAGTCTGGAAGGGTACCGGGGAGCTGTTTTTT. The encoded protein is CASSPVWKGTGELFF.

The chain links TRBV7-9 to TRBJ1-6, with TRBD1 as a possible D gene (5 bases). V was clipped by 7 bases and J by 9 bases, with 13 bases between them. This CDR3 has 13 amino acids. Germline CDR1 SEHNR, CDR2 FQNEAQ (reference sequence). The CDR3 loop reads CASNGGVSSPLHF. The CDR3 nucleotides are TGTGCCAGCAACGGGGGAGTTAGTTCACCCCTCCACTTT.

This clonotype was picked up one time. The chain carries TRBV6-2 or TRBV6-3 and TRBJ2-1, with TRBD2 identical over 10 bases. The CDR3 totals 14 residues. V trimming: 8 bases; J trimming: 8 bases; junction bases outside the gene matches: 9. Germline-derived CDR1 and CDR2 are MNHEY and SVGEGT. The CDR3 nucleotides are TGTGCCAGCGGGGAGCGGGGGGGCGAGGATGAGCAGTTCTTC. Encoded protein: CASGERGGEDEQFF.

The chain recombines TRBV12-3 or TRBV12-4 with TRBJ2-1, with 12 bases matching TRBD2. This CDR3 is 16 amino acids long. V trimming: 3 bases; J trimming: 5 bases; junction bases outside the gene matches: 5. The CDR3 DNA reads as TGTGCCAGCAGTTTCCCCGGACTAGCGGGGAACAATGAGCAGTTCTTC. Translating it yields CASSFPGLAGNNEQFF.

The chain carries TRBV6-1 and TRBJ2-7, with D tentatively TRBD1 or TRBD2 (7 bases each). From germline, CDR1 is MNHNS and CDR2 SASEGT. Trimming took 3 bases from V and 3 from J, leaving 15 bases between them. The CDR3 contains 15 residues. As DNA, the CDR3 is TGTGCCAGCAGTGACCTGGGAGGGGGCATCTACGAGCAGTACGTC. This gives the protein CASSDLGGGIYEQYV.

This clonotype was recorded at least ten times. The chain joins TRBV7-9 to TRBJ2-5; 8 bases are a match to TRBD1. The germline V gene encodes CDR1 SEHNR and CDR2 FQNEAQ (reference sequence). V lost 5 bases to trimming and J lost 5 bases; unmatched junction nucleotides: 7. The CDR3 contains 14 residues. CDR3 in amino acids: CASSPGQGGETQYF. CDR3 nucleotide sequence: TGTGCCAGCAGCCCCGGACAGGGCGGCGAGACCCAGTACTTC. Drawing the rest from reference TRBV7-9 and TRBJ2-5, the complete variable domain is DTGVSQNPRHKITKRGQNVTFRCDPISEHNRLYWYRQTLGQGPEFLTYFQNEAQLEKSRLLSDRFSAERPKGSFSTLEIQRTEQGDSAMYLCASSPGQGGETQYFGPGTRLLVL.

This clonotype turned up a few times. The chain joins TRBV9 to TRBJ1-1; no clear D. The V gene lost 3 bases and the J gene lost 1 base, with 4 bases spanning the gap. Germline CDR1 SGDLS, CDR2 YYNGEE. The CDR3 contains 12 residues. CDR3 residues: CASSGANTEAFF. The CDR3 DNA reads TGTGCCAGCAGCGGGGCGAACACTGAAGCTTTCTTT.

The table lists this clonotype with a few counts. The J gene is TRBJ1-2, the V gene TRBV6-5; 7 nucleotides align to TRBD1. Germline trimming cut 2 bases from V and 8 bases from J; bases unmatched to any gene: 5. Germline V gene sequence: CDR1 MNHEY, CDR2 SVGAGI. This CDR3 is built from 13 residues. CDR3 DNA sequence: TGTGCCAGCAGTTACACAGGGGAGGAAGGCTACACCTTC. Residues: CASSYTGEEGYTF.

CDR3 loop: CASSLGSSEQYF. The CDR3 nucleotides read TGTGCCAGCAGCCTCGGGTCATCCGAGCAGTACTTC. The V call is TRBV7-9, the J call TRBJ2-7; D not resolved. The V end lost 5 bases, the J end lost 6 bases, and 11 bases lay between the germline ends. The CDR3 covers 12 residues. The germline V gene encodes CDR1 SEHNR and CDR2 FQNEAQ (reference sequence).